This TCR beta chain was recorded in a study of vaccination and CD4 T cells after COVID-19. Study-level background: Mild disease affected 8 or 9 convalescent patients and severe disease one, all SARS-CoV-2 positive by nasal swab PCR. Convalescent participants consisted of six males and four females, two being Hispanic.

Cultured CD4+ T-cell DNA underwent Oncomine TCR Beta short-read sequencing. Cultures of CD4+ T cells served as the source for extracting genomic DNA. TCRdb re-derived calls from the PCR reads in MiXCR, one entry per CDR3 protein. The repertoire holds more than 13,000 distinct CDR3 sequences, with 74% as singletons. Trimming took off 8 bases at V and 5 bases at J, with 18 bases between the two ends. This CDR3 comprises 14 residues. The germline V gene encodes CDR1 MNHEY and CDR2 SMNVEV (reference sequence). Comment on this clonotype: Antigen specificity is unknown.

Treatment denoted: roughly 10-day PBMC culture with coronavirus spike peptide pools or control peptides (ViraFEST assay). First, ViraFEST expanded antigen-specific T cells with peptide pools, and next it sequenced the TCRs. This clonotype originated in a human donor who had recovered from COVID-19. The chain combines TRBV27 with TRBJ2-5; D possibly corresponds to TRBD2 (6 bases). The sequenced material came from CD4+ T cells from blood, cultured in vitro. The CDR3, as DNA: TGTGCCAGCTTCCAAACCGGGAGCAAGGAGACCCAGTACTTC. This sequence encodes CASFQTGSKETQYF.